These 22 T cell receptor beta chains originate from one sample sequenced in a study of post-analysis software for immune sequencing data. The study, taken as a whole, reports: Several TRBV segments occurring more often in patients than controls included TRBV5-6, TRBV5-1 and TRBV20-1.

Prepared libraries of TCR beta cDNA carried unique molecular identifiers. TCRdb fed the PCR reads into MiXCR, producing one record per CDR3 protein. The table shows 740,000 or so distinct CDR3 sequences, with 53% occurring only once. These receptors' targets are unknown. The sequenced sample consisted of blood. These receptors all stem from a girl between 5 and 17 years old with multiple sclerosis.

The J gene is TRBJ2-7, the V gene TRBV20-1, with TRBD1 matching over 9 bases. J was trimmed by 5 bases and V by 3 bases; bases with no gene match: 5. CDR1 and CDR2 (germline): DFQATT, SNEGSKA (reference sequence). CDR3 length: 13 amino acids. The CDR3: CSARGQGVNEQYF. CDR3 bases: TGCAGTGCTAGGGGACAGGGTGTCAACGAGCAGTACTTC.

The chain has TRBV7-9 and TRBJ2-1; 8 nucleotides align to TRBD2. V trimming: 3 bases; J trimming: 3 bases; junction bases outside the gene matches: 7. CDR1 is SEHNR, CDR2 FQNEAQ, per germline (reference sequence). CDR3 length: 16 residues. Written as DNA, the CDR3 is TGTGCCAGCAGCTTGCTAGCGGGTGGTTTCTACAATGAGCAGTTCTTC. This encodes CASSLLAGGFYNEQFF.

The V and J genes are TRBV6-5 and TRBJ2-7, with 11 bases lining up with TRBD2. The CDR3 is made up of 16 amino acids. Looked up from germline, CDR1 is MNHEY and CDR2 is SVGAGI. The ends lost 7 bases at V and 3 bases at J; junction bases unmatched: 11. The DNA for the CDR3 is TGTGCCAGCACCAAACCGGGACTAGCGGCCTACTACGAGCAGTACTTC. Its translation: CASTKPGLAAYYEQYF.

The chain carries TRBV6-5 and TRBJ2-1; D is ambiguous. The CDR3 has 13 amino acids. V dropped 10 bases and J dropped 5 bases, with 15 bases sitting between them. The germline CDR1 and CDR2 sequences are MNHEY and SVGAGI. The CDR3 sequence is CATRARRNNEQFF. The CDR3 coding sequence is TGTGCCACACGGGCCCGGCGGAACAATGAGCAGTTCTTC.

The gene calls are TRBV18 and TRBJ2-7; D is perhaps TRBD1 (6 bases). Germline CDR1 reads KGHSH; CDR2 reads LQKENI. The CDR3 has 16 amino acids. V was pared by 2 bases and J by 4 bases, with 18 bases between. The CDR3 DNA follows: TGTGCCAGCTCACCATTACAGGGACCAACCAGTTACGAGCAGTACTTC. Encoded protein: CASSPLQGPTSYEQYF.

On this clonotype itself: With a much larger clone just one base away, this may be a read error. The chain has TRBV30 and TRBJ2-1; D possibly matches TRBD1 or TRBD2 (6 bases each). Deletions cut 4 bases from V and 6 bases from J, with 16 bases between. This CDR3 has 14 amino acids. Per the germline V gene, CDR1 is GTSNPN and CDR2 is SVGIG (reference sequence). The CDR3 nucleotides read TGTGCCTGGAATACGGGGGCCTGGAGCAATGAGCAGTTCTTC. Encoded protein: CAWNTGAWSNEQFF.

The chain employs TRBV6-6 and TRBJ2-4, with 14 positions matching TRBD2. The better agreement between TRBJ2-7 and the DNA end casts doubt on the J call. This CDR3 comprises 16 residues. In germline, CDR1 is MNHNY, CDR2 SVGAGI (reference sequence). This CDR3 reads CASSGARGLAGGEQYF. CDR3 sequence (DNA): TGTGCCAGCAGTGGGGCGAGAGGACTAGCGGGAGGCGAGCAGTACTTC.

Turning to this clonotype: At one end the junction does not follow the germline gene, possibly because of a read error. The genes are TRBV5-1 and TRBJ2-1, with 11 bases that match TRBD2. In germline, CDR1 is SGHRS, CDR2 YFSETQ. This CDR3 is 13 amino acids long. The CDR3 loop is CASRLAGGVEQFF. DNA for the CDR3: TGCGCCAGCCGCTTAGCGGGAGGGGTTGAGCAGTTCTTC.

The chain couples TRBV15 to TRBJ2-1; 9 bases agree with TRBD2. The CDR3 contains 15 residues. Germline loops: CDR1 LNHNV, CDR2 YYDKDF (reference sequence). V shed 5 bases and J 1 base; nucleotides not matched to a gene: 3. The CDR3 spells CATSPSGRSYNEQFF. DNA of the CDR3: TGTGCCACCAGCCCAAGCGGGAGGTCCTACAATGAGCAGTTCTTC.

V and J are TRBV5-1 and TRBJ2-7; perhaps TRBD1 as D (6 bases). Trimming cost V 2 bases and J 6 bases, with 15 bases left between them. The CDR3 extends over 14 amino acids. The germline CDR1 and CDR2 sequences are SGHRS and YFSETQ. The CDR3 protein is CASSLRTGFPEQYF. For the CDR3, the DNA is TGCGCCAGCAGCTTACGCACAGGGTTTCCCGAGCAGTACTTC.

The chain recombines TRBV20-1 with TRBJ2-3, with TRBD2 matching 7 bases. Germline CDR1 is DFQATT and CDR2 is SNEGSKA (reference sequence). The junction had 11 bases not matched to a gene; V was cut back by 6 bases and J by 5 bases. This CDR3 comprises 14 residues. CDR3 sequence (DNA): TGCAGTGCCCTAGCGGACTCACCCTTAGATACGCAGTATTTT. Residues: CSALADSPLDTQYF.

The table lists this clonotype with a few counts. The chain carries TRBV20-1 and TRBJ2-7; 8 nucleotides agree with TRBD2. The last part of the DNA fits TRBJ2-5 better; the J call may be wrong. The germline gives CDR1 DFQATT, CDR2 SNEGSKA (reference sequence). The CDR3 runs 15 residues. CDR3 coding DNA: TGCAGTGTACAGCCGGGACTAGGGCTACTCGGGACCCAGTACTTC. Its translation is CSVQPGLGLLGTQYF.

In this sample, this clonotype turned up a few times. CDR3 coding DNA: TGTGCCAGCAGCTCGGGCACCTACTACGAGCAGTACTTC. Its protein product is CASSSGTYYEQYF. The chain uses TRBV5-6 and TRBJ2-7; D is uncertain. Germline V CDR1 and CDR2: SGHDT, YYEEEE. This CDR3 region has 13 residues. The V end was cut by 3 bases, the J end by 3 bases, with 10 bases between.

This clonotype was recorded a few times. The rearrangement links TRBV11-2 to TRBJ2-7, with D possibly being TRBD2 (6 bases). The V and J ends lost 0 bases and 4 bases respectively, with 19 bases between them. Germline V gives CDR1 SGHAT, CDR2 FQNNGV. The CDR3 totals 17 residues. The CDR3 loop is CASSLDLNRPRGYEQYF. DNA for the CDR3: TGTGCCAGCAGCTTAGATCTAAACCGTCCGCGGGGTTACGAGCAGTACTTC. Full variable domain (remainder filled in from reference TRBV11-2 and TRBJ2-7): EAGVAQSPRYKIIEKRQSVAFWCNPISGHATLYWYQQILGQGPKLLIQFQNNGVVDDSQLPKDRFSAERLKGVDSTLKIQPAKLEDSAVYLCASSLDLNRPRGYEQYFGPGTRLTVT.

The chain has TRBV9 and TRBJ2-7; TRBD2 matches 7 bases. Germline lookup yields CDR1 SGDLS and CDR2 YYNGEE. The CDR3 is made up of 15 amino acids. Trimming at V came to 0 bases and at J to 2 bases, leaving 5 bases not matched to a gene. The CDR3 bases are TGTGCCAGCAGCGTAGGCCCCGGGACTACCTACGAGCAGTACTTC. Its translation is CASSVGPGTTYEQYF. Together with reference TRBV9 and TRBJ2-7, the CDR3 gives the full variable domain: DSGVTQTPKHLITATGQRVTLRCSPRSGDLSVYWYQQSLDQGLQFLIQYYNGEERAKGNILERFSAQQFPDLHSELNLSSLELGDSALYFCASSVGPGTTYEQYFGPGTRLTVT.

This chain connects TRBV20-1 to TRBJ2-1, with TRBD2 matching over 7 bases. The germline V gene has CDR1 DFQATT and CDR2 SNEGSKA (reference sequence). The CDR3 loop spans 17 amino acids. J lost 4 bases, V lost 3 bases, and 15 bases had no gene match. Here the CDR3 reads CSASGEGQIARYNEQFF. CDR3 sequence (DNA): TGCAGTGCTAGCGGGGAGGGCCAAATTGCCCGATACAATGAGCAGTTCTTC.

This clonotype occurred a few times. The chain has TRBV15 and TRBJ2-5; TRBD2 is a possible D gene (6 bases). This CDR3 comprises 14 residues. Germline V lookup: CDR1 LNHNV, CDR2 YYDKDF (reference sequence). V was pared by 8 bases and J by 4 bases, with 17 bases between. The CDR3 DNA reads as TGTGCCACCTCCGTCGGGGGAAGGGGAGAGACCCAGTACTTC. Its translation: CATSVGGRGETQYF.

The CDR3: CASSHTWGQGPSETQYF. CDR3 DNA sequence: TGTGCCAGCAGCCACACCTGGGGGCAGGGCCCCTCAGAGACCCAGTACTTC. The chain employs TRBV11-3 and TRBJ2-4; D is perhaps TRBD1 (6 bases). Judging by the DNA end, TRBJ2-5 fits better; the J call may be wrong. Germline values: CDR1 SGHNT, CDR2 YENEEA. This CDR3 has 17 residues.

This clonotype was observed a few times. The V call is TRBV7-2, the J call TRBJ2-5, with 13 positions matching TRBD2. This CDR3 spans 16 amino acids. Losses at the gene ends were 5 bases for V and 5 bases for J; bases not matched to a gene: 8. Germline V gene lookup returns CDR1 SGHTA and CDR2 FQGNSA. The CDR3 sequence: CASSPRTSGRRETQYF. In DNA, the CDR3 is TGTGCCAGCAGCCCAAGGACTAGCGGGAGACGGGAGACCCAGTACTTC.

V is TRBV20-1 and J is TRBJ1-5; TRBD1 aligns across 8 bases. The ends lost 3 bases at V and 5 bases at J; junction bases unmatched: 6. The CDR3 runs 14 residues. CDR1 DFQATT and CDR2 SNEGSKA come from the germline V gene (reference sequence). For the CDR3, the DNA is TGCAGTGCTAGGGACAGGGAGAACGATCAGCCCCAGCATTTT. It yields the protein CSARDRENDQPQHF.

The chain employs TRBV5-1 and TRBJ2-3; 10 bases line up with TRBD2. The CDR3 loop spans 14 amino acids. V was clipped by 4 bases and J by 7 bases; unmatched bases: 6. Germline loops: CDR1 SGHRS, CDR2 YFSETQ. This CDR3 is CASSGLAEQNTQYF. The CDR3 DNA is TGCGCCAGCAGCGGACTAGCGGAACAAAATACGCAGTATTTT.

V usage is TRBV7-9 and J usage is TRBJ2-3, with D unresolved. Germline CDR1 and CDR2: SEHNR and FQNEAQ (reference sequence). This CDR3 is built from 14 residues. V lost 5 bases and J 2 bases, leaving 11 bases between the germline ends. CDR3: CASSPGRITDTQYF. CDR3 nucleotides: TGTGCCAGCAGCCCCGGACGGATCACAGATACGCAGTATTTT.